This entry concerns a single T cell receptor beta chain. Enrolled through a virtual design, the participants were between roughly 18 and 100 years of age and came from some 26 US areas. These data originate in a study of blood T cell repertoires in COVID-19. Study details: Researchers got acute and convalescent COVID-19 samples from the United States, Italy and Spain. Sources were T cells, B-cell-depleted T cells, or PBMCs; the material itself was cDNA or gDNA.

Germline assignment: CDR1 SEHNR and CDR2 FQNEAQ (reference sequence). J was trimmed by 8 bases and V by 1 base; bases with no gene match: 2. This CDR3 is built from 13 residues. The method was immunoSEQ multiplex PCR; TCRdb's version includes in-frame clones alone and lacks a portion of them. The sample holds around 320,000 clones, 85% to 90% seen once. This clonotype originated in a woman younger than 30 with acute COVID-19. This sequence joins TRBV7-9 and TRBJ2-1, with 7 bases that match TRBD2. The specimen was PBMCs or T cells enriched from blood (not recorded which). The CDR3 DNA reads as TGTGCCAGCAGCTTAGACCTAGCGGATGAGCAGTTCTTC. Protein sequence: CASSLDLADEQFF.